This T cell receptor beta chain was sequenced in a study of blood T cell repertoires in COVID-19. Study-level background: T cells, B-cell-depleted T cells, or PBMCs provided the cDNA or gDNA that served as material.

As processed by the authors: From reference gene primer amplification, estimates of nucleated cell counts were derived. TCRdb's table, derived via immunoSEQ multiplex PCR, lists solely in-frame clones and lacks some. V, J and clone size are those of that table, while D and trimming were read from the DNA. The sample comprises 20,000 to 30,000 clones, around 90% of which are singletons, and under 8% rests with the top ten. The CDR3 consists of 20 residues. Trimming took 6 bases from V and 2 from J; bases not matched to a gene: 25. From germline, CDR1 is MNHEY and CDR2 SMNVEV (reference sequence). This receptor was obtained from a human donor in a cohort sampled during active COVID-19. The rearrangement uses TRBV27 and TRBJ2-7, with 7 bases aligning to TRBD1. Specimen: peripheral blood. The chain's CDR3 is CASSPRGYQQDRVVTYEQYF. The CDR3 coding sequence is TGTGCCAGCAGCCCACGGGGATACCAGCAAGACAGGGTGGTAACCTACGAGCAGTACTTC.